This TCR beta chain came from a study of regulatory T cells in long-lasting Graves disease. In its sample, this clonotype was seen many times. As yet, its antigen is unknown. A read error may produce the germline difference seen at one junction end. Through Arm-PCR of CDR3 regions and iRepertoire HTBI primers, TCR beta libraries were built. TCRdb re-analysed the multiplex PCR reads in MiXCR, keeping a single row per CDR3 protein. The table records 530,000 or so distinct CDR3 sequences, roughly 13% of them present only once. Study-wide findings and caveats: For persistent Graves' patients, TCR diversity was lower than for newly diagnosed ones.

This CDR3 has 11 residues. Time point here: newly diagnosed GD, antithyroid drugs for less than 3 months. After RNA was extracted from PBMCs, the TCR library was made from it. The same sample was also used in a study of T cells in Graves' hyperthyroidism and ophthalmopathy.

The source is a man between 25 and 39 years old with Graves disease. The sample consisted of peripheral blood mononuclear cells (PBMCs), taken at new diagnosis, from a patient treated with antithyroid drugs. V is TRBV12-3 or TRBV12-4 and J is TRBJ1-4; D is unclear. In nucleotides, the CDR3 is TGTGCCAGCAGTTTGGCCGGGCCGGTCGTTTTT. Amino acid sequence: CASSLAGPVVF.